This T cell receptor (beta chain) came from a study of shared clonotypes between healthy human individuals. This clone showed up just once. The V and J ends lost 6 bases and 3 bases respectively, with 18 bases between them. The CDR3 extends over 15 amino acids. Looked up from germline, CDR1 is SNHLY and CDR2 is FYNNEI. CD45RO negativity and positive selection for CCR7 defined naive CD8 cells, a population that excluded terminally differentiated effector memory CD45RA+ cells. Libraries were prepared by immunoSEQ multiplex PCR; TCRdb keeps only in-frame clonotypes and omits some of them. The sample has about 2.1 million clones, 93% seen once.

The receptor was isolated from a young man in good health. Some clones in this sample may be carry-over from other donors' samples. The sample consisted of naive CD8+ T cells from PBMCs. V and J are TRBV2 and TRBJ2-7; D may match TRBD1 or TRBD2 (5 bases each). CDR3 sequence (DNA): TGTGCCAGCAGCGCACGGGACCGCTGGGACTACGAGCAGTACTTC. It yields the protein CASSARDRWDYEQYF.